The sequence of this TCR beta chain was determined in a study of cytomegalovirus exposure and HLA in healthy donors. The validation cohort, a group of over a hundred subjects, included the donors and was separate from the roughly 620-subject first cohort. As for this clone: The antigen remains unidentified.

Measured with immunoSEQ multiplex PCR; TCRdb has only the in-frame clones, and not every one. The table has some 110,000 clones, roughly 86% seen once; the top ten hold around 5.1%. V lost 2 bases and J lost 2; bases outside the gene matches: 8. The CDR3 covers 17 residues. CDR1 is MGHDK and CDR2 is SYGVNS in the germline V gene. Notes on the study in general: Subsequent analysis showed first-cohort TCR clusters tending to co-occur in some 110 validation repertoires. Rarity marked most TCR sequences, yet some public TCRs occurred in many donors.

V and J are TRBV25-1 and TRBJ2-3, with TRBD1 identical over 9 bases. The sequenced material came from PBMCs. This TCR derives from a man aged 18 to 30 in good health and CMV-seronegative. CDR3: CASSEDNRGRDTDTQYF. CDR3 in DNA: TGTGCCAGCAGTGAAGATAACAGGGGGCGCGACACAGATACGCAGTATTTT.